Listed below are T cell receptor beta chains from one sample, sequenced in a study of regulatory T cells in long-lasting Graves disease. From the multiplex PCR reads, TCRdb called clonotypes with MiXCR, one entry per CDR3 protein. The sample has around 450,000 distinct CDR3 sequences; approximately 15% are singletons. This sample also belongs to another study, concerning T cells in Graves' hyperthyroidism and ophthalmopathy.

The source material was peripheral blood mononuclear cells (PBMCs), sampled at new diagnosis, from a patient treated with antithyroid drugs. The receptor source for this set is a woman aged 40 to 50 with Graves disease. The CDR3 runs from the conserved cysteine through the conserved F or W. The D gene is left open where the match is weak. The listing skips clone size in some rows; elsewhere it reads once, few, many or a size class.

clone size | J gene | D gene | V gene | CDR3 DNA | CDR3 protein
many | TRBJ1-6 | TRBD1 | TRBV27 | TGTGCCAGCAGTGAGGGGGCTTGGGATTCACCCCTCCACTTT | CASSEGAWDSPLHF
many | TRBJ2-2 | NA | TRBV19 | TGTGCCAGTAGCATTGACTTTCTAAACACCGGGGAGCTGTTTTTT | CASSIDFLNTGELFF
NA | TRBJ1-2 | NA | TRBV30 | TGTGCCTGGAGTGGGGTTGTAGTCGGCTACACCTTC | CAWSGVVVGYTF
few | TRBJ2-7 | NA | TRBV7-2 | TGTGCCAGCAGCTTAGGGGCGGGACAACCCTACGAGCAGTACTTC | CASSLGAGQPYEQYF
few | TRBJ2-5 | NA | TRBV19 | TGTGCCAGTAGGCCTGTCAACCAAGAGACCCAGTACTTC | CASRPVNQETQYF
many | TRBJ2-2 | TRBD2 | TRBV12-3/TRBV12-4 | TGTGCCAGCAGTTTCGCTAGCGGGAACACCGGGGAGCTGTTTTTT | CASSFASGNTGELFF
few | TRBJ2-2 | NA | TRBV19 | TGTGCCAGTAGTATAAGGGTTAGCGGTAACACCGGGGAGCTGTTTTTT | CASSIRVSGNTGELFF
many | TRBJ2-1 | TRBD2 | TRBV5-1 | TGCGCCAGCAGCTTGATAGCGGGAGGAAGAAATGAGCAGTTCTTC | CASSLIAGGRNEQFF
many | TRBJ2-7 | TRBD2 | TRBV7-2 | TGTGCCAGCAGCAGACTAGCGGGAGGGCCCGACGAGCAGTACTTC | CASSRLAGGPDEQYF
few | TRBJ1-1 | TRBD1 | TRBV19 | TGTGCCAGTCGGAGGGGCCGACAGGGGGTTTTCACTGAAGCTTTCTTT | CASRRGRQGVFTEAFF
many | TRBJ2-5 | TRBD2 | TRBV6-1 | TGTGCCAGCAGGTCACCTTCGGGACTAGCGGGAGCTCGGGAGACCCAGTACTTC | CASRSPSGLAGARETQYF
NA | TRBJ2-1 | TRBD2 | TRBV7-9 | TGTGCCAGCAGCGGGACTAGCGGGCACTCCTACAATGAGCAGTTCTTC | CASSGTSGHSYNEQFF
many | TRBJ1-4 | NA | TRBV14 | TGTGCCAGCAGCCTGAGAGGACAGCCGTTGGGAAAACTGTTTTTT | CASSLRGQPLGKLFF
many | TRBJ1-1 | NA | TRBV19 | TGTGCCAGTAGTATGGGTCCTGAAGCTTTCTTT | CASSMGPEAFF
few | TRBJ1-2 | NA | TRBV20-1 | TGCAGTGCTAGAGTCACAGGGACCCAGGGCTACACCTTC | CSARVTGTQGYTF
NA | TRBJ1-5 | NA | TRBV10-3 | TGTGCCATCAGTGAGCTAATGACTAAAAATCAGCCCCAGCATTTT | CAISELMTKNQPQHF
many | TRBJ2-3 | TRBD2 | TRBV28 | TGTGCCAGCAGTTCGCAAAGCGGGAGGGGTACAGATACGCAGTATTTT | CASSSQSGRGTDTQYF
few | TRBJ1-6 | NA | TRBV20-1 | TGCAGTGCTAGGGTCAAGGCGGCAGGGTCTAATTCACCCCTCCACTTT | CSARVKAAGSNSPLHF
many | TRBJ2-2 | NA | TRBV5-6 | TGCGCCAGCAGCTTGGTGGGGACCGGGGAGCTGTTTTTT | CASSLVGTGELFF
many | TRBJ1-2 | TRBD1 | TRBV11-2 | TGTGCCAGCAGCCCACAGGGGTGGGCTAACTATGGCTACACCTTC | CASSPQGWANYGYTF
many | TRBJ2-1 | TRBD1 | TRBV11-2 | TGTGCCAGCAGACGCACGGGCAGGGGGCTAGAAGGTGAGCAGTTCTTC | CASRRTGRGLEGEQFF
few | TRBJ2-4 | NA | TRBV9 | TGTGCCAGCAGCGTAGAAGCACAGGGAACTAAAGAAAACATTCAGTACTTC | CASSVEAQGTKENIQYF
many | TRBJ1-2 | NA | TRBV6-5 | TGTGCCAGCAGTTACTCGACCCGATCCGGCTACACCTTC | CASSYSTRSGYTF
NA | TRBJ2-3 | TRBD2 | TRBV5-6 | TGTGCCAGCAGTCCCCCCGTCAGCGGGACTTTCACAGATACGCAGTATTTT | CASSPPVSGTFTDTQYF
NA | TRBJ2-7 | TRBD2 | TRBV6-1 | TGTGCCAGCAGCCTAGCGGGAGGGCCTCTGGGTGAGCAGTACTTC | CASSLAGGPLGEQYF
many | TRBJ1-2 | NA | TRBV27 | TGTGCCAGCAGTTACCCCGCCGGCTACACCTTC | CASSYPAGYTF
NA | TRBJ1-1 | NA | TRBV19 | TGTGCCAGTAGTGCCAATCAGGGAACTGAAGCTTTCTTT | CASSANQGTEAFF
few | TRBJ2-1 | NA | TRBV7-3 | TGTGCCAGCAGCCCAAATAGCGGTATCGAGCAGTTCTTC | CASSPNSGIEQFF
many | TRBJ2-7 | NA | TRBV11-2 | TGTGCCAGCAGCTTTAACCGATTACAAGAATACGAGCAGTACTTC | CASSFNRLQEYEQYF
many | TRBJ2-3 | TRBD2 | TRBV12-3/TRBV12-4 | TGTGCCAGCAGTGAAGGACTAGCGGGTTTGGATACGCAGTATTTT | CASSEGLAGLDTQYF
NA | TRBJ2-2 | NA | TRBV10-3 | TGTGCCACCCGACAGGTTGTGAACACCGGGGAGCTGTTTTTT | CATRQVVNTGELFF
NA | TRBJ1-5 | NA | TRBV5-1 | TGCGCCAGCAGCTTGGATGCGGGAGGAATGGATCAGCCCCAGCATTTT | CASSLDAGGMDQPQHF
NA | TRBJ2-3 | NA | TRBV18 | TGTGCCAGCTCACACGGGACACCTTCTAGCACAGATACGCAGTATTTT | CASSHGTPSSTDTQYF
many | TRBJ2-1 | TRBD2 | TRBV20-1 | TGCAGTGCTAGAGCGGCTAGCGGGAGCCTTAATGAGCAGTTCTTC | CSARAASGSLNEQFF
NA | TRBJ2-3 | NA | TRBV5-6 | TGTGCCAGCAGCCCGGAGGAGTCCTACACAGATACGCAGTATTTT | CASSPEESYTDTQYF
many | TRBJ1-2 | NA | TRBV7-9 | TGTGCCAGCAGCTTCAGCCAGGACGGTATAAACTATGGCTACACCTTC | CASSFSQDGINYGYTF
many | TRBJ2-1 | NA | TRBV11-2 | TGTGCCAGCAGCTTAGTAGGGGGGCGTCCCGAGGGTGAGCAGTTCTTC | CASSLVGGRPEGEQFF
many | TRBJ1-5 | TRBD1 | TRBV30 | TGTGCCTGGAGTGGAGGGACAGGATTTCAGCCCCAGCATTTT | CAWSGGTGFQPQHF
NA | TRBJ2-2 | NA | TRBV4-1 | TGCGCCAGCAGCCAAGCACCGGTAGGGACCGGGGAGCTGTTTTTT | CASSQAPVGTGELFF
many | TRBJ1-1 | NA | TRBV7-9 | TGTGCCAGCAACAGGGCGAACACTGAAGCTTTCTTT | CASNRANTEAFF
many | TRBJ2-7 | NA | TRBV11-2 | TGTGCCAGCAGCTTAGGACTAGGAGAGCTTTACGAGCAGTACTTC | CASSLGLGELYEQYF
many | TRBJ2-3 | TRBD2 | TRBV28 | TGTGCCAGCAGTCCTTACCGGACTAGCGTATCAGATACGCAGTATTTT | CASSPYRTSVSDTQYF
many | TRBJ1-4 | TRBD1 | TRBV18 | TGTGCCAGCTCACCGGGGGACAGTACTTCAAAACTGTTTTTT | CASSPGDSTSKLFF
few | TRBJ2-3 | TRBD1 | TRBV20-1 | TGCAGTGCTAGAGATCGGACAGGGGCTAGCACAGATACGCAGTATTTT | CSARDRTGASTDTQYF
many | TRBJ2-7 | TRBD2 | TRBV10-3 | TGTGCCAGCCAAGCGGGAGGACCCTACGAGCAGTACTTC | CASQAGGPYEQYF
few | TRBJ2-7 | NA | TRBV25-1 | TGTGCCAGCAGTGGTGAAAACCCCCCCTACGAGCAGTACTTC | CASSGENPPYEQYF
few | TRBJ2-2 | TRBD1 | TRBV19 | TGTGCCAGTAGTATGGACAGGGGAGGGATCGGGGAGCTGTTTTTT | CASSMDRGGIGELFF
many | TRBJ2-5 | TRBD2 | TRBV6-2/TRBV6-3 | TGTGCCAGCATCCGATCGCCTGGGATGGATGCGGGAGCCCTGGGGGAGACCCAGTACTTC | CASIRSPGMDAGALGETQYF
few | TRBJ2-2 | TRBD2 | TRBV29-1 | TGCAGCGTGATAGCGGGAGCGGGGACCGGGGAGCTGTTTTTT | CSVIAGAGTGELFF
NA | TRBJ2-4 | TRBD2 | TRBV19 | TGTGCCAGTAGTACCGGGAGGGGACAAAACATTCAGTACTTC | CASSTGRGQNIQYF